This T cell receptor beta chain was documented in a study of shared clonotypes between healthy human individuals. Study-wide findings and caveats: The authors sampled blood alone, and tissue repertoires likely differ. Compared with memory subsets, naive subsets generally had larger estimated richness.

The naive CD8 population came from CD45RO-negative cells selected for CCR7, without terminally differentiated effector memory CD45RA+ cells. Template for every sorted-subset replicate PCR totaled around 200 ng DNA, 25,000 to 35,000 T cell genomes. The authors' processing: ImmunoSEQ only sent back junction sequences with no quality scores, so filtering was done differently. Profiled with immunoSEQ multiplex PCR; TCRdb holds only in-frame clones, not every one. That table gives V, J and clone size, and the DNA gave D and trimming. The sample holds roughly 810,000 clones; about 97% are singletons and the top ten take over 0.2%. On this clone itself: As yet, its antigen is unknown.

The CDR3 consists of 17 residues. Trimming took 2 bases from V and 2 from J; bases not matched to a gene: 7. Germline V gives CDR1 MNHEY, CDR2 SMNVEV (reference sequence). This receptor was obtained from a man aged 25 to 40 in good health. The genes are TRBV27 and TRBJ2-1; TRBD2 aligns across 9 bases. Material: naive CD8+ T cells sorted from blood. The CDR3 spells CASSLALREGPYNEQFF. CDR3 nucleotide sequence: TGTGCCAGCAGTTTAGCTTTGCGGGAGGGCCCCTACAATGAGCAGTTCTTC.